Listed here are 26 T cell receptor beta chains from one sample, sequenced in a study of blood T cell repertoires in COVID-19. Some clones are missing from TCRdb's copy, which holds only in-frame ones; the method was immunoSEQ multiplex PCR. The sample includes about 230,000 clones, roughly 91% of them seen just once. The sequenced sample was PBMCs or T cells enriched from blood (not recorded which). These receptors were collected from a woman younger than 45 with acute COVID-19.

The chain recombines TRBV28 with TRBJ1-5; D remains unclear. This CDR3 contains 15 residues. Germline CDR1 and CDR2: MDHEN and SYDVKM. The germline V and J ends were trimmed by 6 bases and 3 bases, with 15 bases remaining between them. CDR3 region: CASSQVHSPNQPQHF. DNA of the CDR3: TGTGCCAGCAGCCAGGTGCACAGTCCCAATCAGCCCCAGCATTTT.

V is TRBV6-2 or TRBV6-3 and J is TRBJ2-7, with unresolved D. Germline V CDR1 and CDR2: MNHEY, SVGEGT. The CDR3 totals 13 residues. V lost 2 bases and J lost 7, with 12 bases in between. The CDR3 bases are TGTGCCAGCAGTTACGCTTCCGAGAGGGAGCAGTACTTC. Its translation: CASSYASEREQYF.

The chain is built from TRBV5-1 and TRBJ2-2, with 9 bases that match TRBD1. The CDR3 has 18 residues. Germline lookup yields CDR1 SGHRS and CDR2 YFSETQ. Trimming cost V 2 bases and J 2 bases; bases outside gene matches: 10. The CDR3 sequence is CASSLNVPQGANTGELFF. CDR3 DNA: TGCGCCAGCAGCTTAAACGTACCACAGGGGGCAAACACCGGGGAGCTGTTTTTT.

The chain is built from TRBV5-5 and TRBJ2-7; TRBD2 matches 9 bases. CDR3 length equals 13 residues. V lost 4 bases and J lost 6; bases outside the gene matches: 5. Germline CDR1 is SGHKS and CDR2 is YYEKEE (reference sequence). The CDR3 spells CASSLAGGVEQYF. CDR3 DNA sequence: TGTGCCAGCAGCCTTGCGGGGGGGGTCGAGCAGTACTTC.

The chain carries TRBV7-2 and TRBJ2-3, with 8 positions matching TRBD2. The CDR3 contains 17 residues. Germline values: CDR1 SGHTA, CDR2 FQGNSA. The V segment lost 1 base and the J segment 2 bases; nucleotides outside the gene matches: 8. The CDR3 nucleotides are TGTGCCAGCAGCTTAGGGGGCGGGGGGCCCTCCACAGATACGCAGTATTTT. Its protein is CASSLGGGGPSTDTQYF.

The J gene is TRBJ1-2, the V gene TRBV6-5; 7 nucleotides match TRBD1. The junction had 8 bases not matched to a gene; V was cut back by 6 bases and J by 7 bases. This CDR3 comprises 13 residues. Germline values: CDR1 MNHEY, CDR2 SVGAGI. As DNA, the CDR3 is TGTGCCAGCAGAAACGACAGGGCCGGTGGCTACACCTTC. Translation: CASRNDRAGGYTF.

This clone was seen just once. The rearrangement joins TRBV3-1 (or the pseudogene TRBV3-2) to TRBJ2-3; weak D call: TRBD2 (6 bases). The CDR3 has 21 amino acids. The V end lost 0 bases, the J end lost 5 bases, and 30 bases lay between the germline ends. Germline assignment: CDR1 LGHDT and CDR2 YNNKEL (reference sequence). CDR3 region: CASSQDRSLKPGRRGGDTQYF. CDR3 nucleotides: TGTGCCAGCAGCCAAGATCGTAGCCTAAAGCCGGGACGGAGGGGTGGAGATACGCAGTATTTT.

The V gene is TRBV29-1, the J gene TRBJ2-1; 10 bases are shared with TRBD2. Germline V CDR1 and CDR2: SQVTM, ANQGSEA. This CDR3 contains 14 residues. V lost 6 bases to trimming and J lost 1 base; unmatched junction nucleotides: 3. CDR3 in amino acids: CSVKLAGSYNEQFF. CDR3 DNA: TGCAGCGTGAAACTAGCGGGGTCCTACAATGAGCAGTTCTTC.

The V call is TRBV4-2, the J call TRBJ1-5, with no clear D. V was cut by 0 bases and J by 0 bases, with 12 bases left in between. This CDR3 contains 17 residues. Germline V gene sequence: CDR1 LGHNA, CDR2 YNFKEQ. CDR3 loop: CASSQELTTFSNQPQHF. In nucleotides, the CDR3 is TGTGCCAGCAGCCAAGAATTGACAACTTTTAGCAATCAGCCCCAGCATTTT.

In this sample, this clone turned up once. The chain employs TRBV11-2 and TRBJ2-1; 11 bases agree with TRBD1. The CDR3 has 16 amino acids. Losses at the gene ends were 2 bases for V and 8 bases for J; bases not matched to a gene: 8. CDR1 is SGHAT, CDR2 FQNNGV, per germline. CDR3 sequence (DNA): TGTGCCAGCAGCTTATTACCGGGACAGGGGGTACATGAGCAGTTCTTC. It translates to CASSLLPGQGVHEQFF.

The chain links TRBV5-4 to TRBJ2-3, with 11 bases that match TRBD2. This CDR3 has 17 residues. The germline gives CDR1 SGHNT, CDR2 YYREEE (reference sequence). V gave up 1 base and J gave up 3 bases; unmatched junction bases: 7. CDR3 in amino acids: CASSLSSGGAGTDTQYF. CDR3 sequence (DNA): TGTGCCAGCAGCTTGAGTAGCGGGGGGGCCGGGACAGATACGCAGTATTTT.

The chain joins TRBV30 to TRBJ2-7; weak D call: TRBD1 (6 bases). Trimming cost V 0 bases and J 1 base, with 7 bases left between them. This CDR3 is 13 amino acids long. Germline V gene data show CDR1 as GTSNPN and CDR2 as SVGIG (reference sequence). The CDR3 is CAWSVGGSYEQYF. The CDR3 nucleotides read TGTGCCTGGAGTGTAGGGGGATCCTACGAGCAGTACTTC.

The chain uses TRBV6-1 and TRBJ2-5; 7 bases match TRBD2. Germline V gene lookup returns CDR1 MNHNS and CDR2 SASEGT. This CDR3 contains 16 residues. V gave up 0 bases and J gave up 4 bases; unmatched junction bases: 8. For the CDR3, the DNA is TGTGCCAGCAGTGAAGCCTCGGGGGGAGGAGGAGAGACCCAGTACTTC. Translated, it gives CASSEASGGGGETQYF.

The gene calls are TRBV18 and TRBJ2-6; possible D gene TRBD2, 7 bases. CDR3 length: 17 amino acids. Trimming took 3 bases from V and 2 from J, leaving 14 bases between them. Germline-derived CDR1 and CDR2 are KGHSH and LQKENI. In nucleotides, the CDR3 is TGTGCCAGCTCACCTTCCCAGGGGAGGGCTGGGGCCAACGTCCTGACTTTC. Translating it yields CASSPSQGRAGANVLTF.

V usage is TRBV6-5 and J usage is TRBJ1-5; D is unresolved. Germline V gives CDR1 MNHEY, CDR2 SVGAGI. CDR3 size: 15 residues. Trimming cost V 5 bases and J 4 bases, with 15 bases left between them. The CDR3 nucleotides read TGTGCCAGCAGTAAGGACGGGGATCCAAATCAGCCCCAGCATTTT. Protein product: CASSKDGDPNQPQHF.

The chain links TRBV7-2 to TRBJ1-6, with a weak D call TRBD1 (5 bases). CDR1 and CDR2 (germline): SGHTA, FQGNSA. CDR3 length: 15 residues. Trimming stripped 0 bases from V and 10 bases from J, with 13 bases between. DNA of the CDR3: TGTGCCAGCAGCTTAGCGGGCAGGGCTGAATCACCCCTCCACTTT. Its protein is CASSLAGRAESPLHF.

The chain has TRBV9 and TRBJ1-1; 9 bases are shared with TRBD1. J was trimmed by 4 bases and V by 3 bases; bases with no gene match: 7. The CDR3 runs 15 residues. The germline CDR1 and CDR2 sequences are SGDLS and YYNGEE. CDR3 sequence reads: CASSATGGDGTEAFF. The CDR3 DNA is TGTGCCAGCAGCGCCACAGGGGGCGACGGCACTGAAGCTTTCTTT. Using reference TRBV9 and TRBJ1-1 for the parts outside the CDR3, the full variable domain is DSGVTQTPKHLITATGQRVTLRCSPRSGDLSVYWYQQSLDQGLQFLIQYYNGEERAKGNILERFSAQQFPDLHSELNLSSLELGDSALYFCASSATGGDGTEAFFGQGTRLTVV.

V is TRBV12-3 or TRBV12-4 and J is TRBJ2-2; no reliable D call. CDR3 length: 12 residues. Trimming cost V 5 bases and J 7 bases, with 8 bases left between them. Here the CDR3 DNA reads TGTGCCAGCAGTCTCGTTAACGGGGAGCTGTTTTTT. Its translation is CASSLVNGELFF.

This clone was observed a handful of times. The chain carries TRBV7-9 and TRBJ1-2; 8 bases line up with TRBD1. The CDR3 runs to 14 residues. V lost 6 bases, J lost 8 bases, and 11 bases stayed unmatched. In germline, CDR1 is SEHNR, CDR2 FQNEAQ (reference sequence). DNA for the CDR3: TGTGCCAGCAGGCCAAACGACAGGGGCAACGGCTACACCTTC. Protein product: CASRPNDRGNGYTF.

V usage is TRBV5-4 and J usage is TRBJ2-3, with 14 bases lining up with TRBD2. The V gene end was trimmed by 2 bases and the J gene end by 7 bases; junction bases not matched to a gene: 12. In germline, CDR1 is SGHNT, CDR2 YYREEE (reference sequence). The CDR3 sequence is 18 residues long. The CDR3 DNA sequence: TGTGCCAGCAGCTTCTGGGGGACTAGCGGGGGCAAGGCAAATACGCAGTATTTT. Translated: CASSFWGTSGGKANTQYF.

This clone turned up a few times. The V and J genes are TRBV9 and TRBJ2-7; 9 bases are a match to TRBD2. The CDR3 contains 15 residues. Germline assignment: CDR1 SGDLS and CDR2 YYNGEE. With V trimmed by 4 bases and J by 0 bases, 5 bases remained unmatched. The CDR3 region is CASSPPTSGSYEQYF. The CDR3 region has the DNA TGTGCCAGCAGCCCACCGACTAGCGGCTCCTACGAGCAGTACTTC.

The V and J genes are TRBV10-3 and TRBJ1-2; D unresolved. Between the trimmed V and J ends, which lost 0 bases and 0 bases, there was a span of 8 bases. Germline CDR1 ENHRY, CDR2 SYGVKD. The CDR3 has 15 amino acids. CDR3 sequence: CAISESAWPNYGYTF. The DNA of the CDR3 is TGTGCCATCAGTGAGTCGGCCTGGCCTAACTATGGCTACACCTTC.

V and J are TRBV11-2 and TRBJ1-4, with a weak D call TRBD1 (5 bases). The CDR3 extends over 14 amino acids. From germline, CDR1 is SGHAT and CDR2 FQNNGV. V was trimmed by 5 bases and J by 15 bases, leaving 22 bases between them. The CDR3 bases are TGTGCCAGCAGCAAAGGGACTCGGTATAAGGAGGTGTTTTTT. It yields the protein CASSKGTRYKEVFF. Drawing the rest from reference TRBV11-2 and TRBJ1-4, the complete variable domain is EAGVAQSPRYKIIEKRQSVAFWCNPISGHATLYWYQQILGQGPKLLIQFQNNGVVDDSQLPKDRFSAERLKGVDSTLKIQPAKLEDSAVYLCASSKGTRYKEVFFGSGTQLSVL.

In this sample, this clone turned up a few times. The chain joins TRBV7-2 to TRBJ1-1, with a weak D call TRBD1 (6 bases). The germline V gene encodes CDR1 SGHTA and CDR2 FQGNSA. The CDR3 sequence is 13 residues long. V lost 9 bases and J lost 0, with 11 bases in between. The CDR3 DNA is TGTGCCAGTCTCCAGGGGATGAACACTGAAGCTTTCTTT. Translation: CASLQGMNTEAFF.

The chain uses TRBV5-8 and TRBJ2-1; 11 bases are shared with TRBD2. Germline V gene sequence: CDR1 SGHTS, CDR2 YDEGEE. V dropped 5 bases and J dropped 5; count of bases not matched to a gene: 12. The CDR3 totals 17 residues. CDR3 loop: CASRLAGARGINNEQFF. The CDR3 DNA reads TGTGCCAGCAGACTAGCGGGGGCCCGGGGCATAAACAATGAGCAGTTCTTC.

V and J are TRBV19 and TRBJ1-6, with 9 positions matching TRBD1. Germline trimming cut 1 base from V and 11 bases from J; bases unmatched to any gene: 3. The CDR3 is 14 residues long. Germline CDR1 LNHDA, CDR2 SQIVND (reference sequence). CDR3 region: CASSIGDRDPPLHF. DNA for the CDR3: TGTGCCAGTAGTATAGGGGACAGGGATCCACCCCTCCACTTT.